Listed below are T cell receptor beta chains from one sample, sequenced in a study of CD8+CD57+ T cells in acquired aplastic anemia. MiXCR was run by TCRdb on the reads, yielding one entry per CDR3 protein. The sample includes around 430,000 distinct CDR3 sequences, roughly 34% of them seen just once. The specimen was sorted CD4+, CD8+, or CD8+CD57+ T cells (not recorded which) from PBMCs. These receptors were obtained from a human donor with aplastic anemia. Both conserved end residues are part of each CDR3. The order of the fields is J gene, V gene, D gene, clone size, CDR3 protein, CDR3 DNA. D genes are given only for firm matches. Rows may omit the clone size; those that give it use once, few, many or a size class.

TRBJ2-5	TRBV20-1	NA	NA	CSALGRETQYF	TGCAGTGCTTTAGGAAGAGAGACCCAGTACTTC
TRBJ2-7	TRBV20-1	TRBD2	many	CSARGTSGSANEQYF	TGCAGTGCTAGGGGGACTAGCGGGAGTGCTAACGAGCAGTACTTC
TRBJ2-7	TRBV7-2	NA	NA	CASSLDVAYEQYF	TGTGCCAGCTCACTCGACGTAGCCTACGAGCAGTACTTC
TRBJ1-2	TRBV2	TRBD1	NA	CASRTGRHDYGYTF	TGCGCCAGCAGGACAGGGAGGCACGACTATGGCTACACCTTC
TRBJ2-7	TRBV10-3	TRBD1	few	CAISESGTGLNEQYF	TGTGCCATCAGTGAGTCGGGGACAGGGCTTAACGAGCAGTACTTC
TRBJ2-3	TRBV9	NA	many	CASSPRADGASTDTQYF	TGTGCCAGCAGCCCACGAGCGGATGGAGCTAGCACAGATACGCAGTATTTT
TRBJ1-5	TRBV2	NA	NA	CASSYRTDQPQHF	TGTGCCAGCAGTTACAGGACAGATCAGCCCCAGCATTTT
TRBJ2-7	TRBV10-3	TRBD2	few	CASSGTWEGSYEQYF	TGTGCCAGCAGCGGAACGTGGGAGGGATCCTACGAGCAGTACTTC
TRBJ2-1	TRBV2	TRBD2	many	CASRGGLADYNEQFF	TGTGCCAGCAGGGGGGGACTAGCGGACTACAATGAGCAGTTCTTC
TRBJ2-7	TRBV20-1	TRBD1	many	CSGARDRGRYEQYF	TGCAGCGGAGCTAGGGACAGGGGCCGCTACGAGCAGTACTTC
TRBJ1-6	TRBV18	NA	few	CASSPRTDSINSPLHF	TGTGCCAGCTCACCCCGGACGGACAGTATCAATTCACCCCTCCACTTT
TRBJ2-7	TRBV4-3	TRBD2	NA	CASSQDLASGGAFSEQYF	TGCGCCAGCAGCCAAGATCTTGCTAGCGGGGGGGCCTTCTCCGAGCAGTACTTC
TRBJ1-6	TRBV9	TRBD1	NA	CASSATTGSPLHF	TGTGCCAGCAGCGCAACGACAGGGTCGCCCCTCCACTTT
TRBJ2-1	TRBV7-3	TRBD2	NA	CASSLTGGGASNEQFF	TGTGCCAGCAGCTTAACTGGCGGGGGGGCCTCCAATGAGCAGTTCTTC
TRBJ1-5	TRBV6-5	NA	many	CASSYTRNQPQHF	TGTGCCAGCAGTTATACCCGGAATCAGCCCCAGCATTTT
TRBJ2-6	TRBV20-1	NA	few	CSARSGSSGANVLTF	TGCAGTGCTAGATCGGGGAGCTCTGGGGCCAACGTCCTGACTTTC
TRBJ1-2	TRBV30	TRBD1	NA	CAVMTGDSGYTF	TGTGCCGTTATGACAGGGGATAGTGGCTACACCTTC
TRBJ2-5	TRBV6-1	TRBD2	few	CASRMTSGVQETQYF	TGTGCCAGCAGGATGACTAGCGGGGTGCAAGAGACCCAGTACTTC
TRBJ1-5	TRBV12-3/TRBV12-4	NA	once	CASSSPQGASQPRHF	TGTGCCAGCAGTTCCCCCCAAGGGGCGAGTCAGCCCCGGCATTTT
TRBJ1-5	TRBV20-1	NA	NA	CSALEGASDQPQHF	TGCAGTGCTTTGGAAGGGGCCTCCGATCAGCCCCAGCATTTT
TRBJ1-3	TRBV6-1	NA	NA	CASKNRVQGEGNTIYF	TGTGCCAGCAAGAACAGGGTTCAAGGAGAAGGAAACACCATATATTTT
TRBJ1-6	TRBV24-1	NA	NA	CASSAGIGSSYNSPLHF	TGTGCCAGCTCAGCAGGGATTGGAAGCTCCTATAATTCACCCCTCCACTTT
TRBJ1-1	TRBV19	NA	many	CASSPKVQGDTEAFF	TGTGCCAGTAGTCCCAAGGTGCAAGGAGATACTGAAGCTTTCTTT
TRBJ2-6	TRBV29-1	NA	NA	CSVELPGTYVLTF	TGCAGCGTTGAACTCCCTGGGACCTACGTCCTGACTTTC
TRBJ1-2	TRBV6-1	NA	many	CASSVMDRPFYGYTF	TGTGCCAGCAGTGTTATGGACAGACCATTCTATGGCTACACCTTC
TRBJ1-1	TRBV20-1	NA	few	CSAKPGVNTEAFF	TGCAGTGCTAAACCCGGAGTCAACACTGAAGCTTTCTTT
TRBJ1-6	TRBV20-1	NA	NA	CGASLNRSNSPLHF	TGCGGTGCTAGTTTGAACAGGAGTAATTCACCCCTCCACTTT
TRBJ1-1	TRBV19	NA	NA	CASSRTSNTEAFF	TGTGCCAGTAGTAGGACATCGAACACTGAAGCTTTCTTT
TRBJ1-4	TRBV6-5	NA	NA	CASSYGGEKLFF	TGTGCCAGCAGTTACGGAGGCGAAAAACTGTTTTTT
TRBJ2-1	TRBV9	NA	few	CASSSRSTFDEQFF	TGTGCCAGCAGCTCACGTTCTACCTTCGATGAGCAGTTCTTC
TRBJ2-3	TRBV9	TRBD2	few	CASSPTQAGKITDTQYF	TGTGCCAGCAGCCCGACCCAAGCGGGAAAAATCACAGATACGCAGTATTTT
TRBJ1-6	TRBV2	TRBD1	NA	CAKTGHNSPLHF	TGTGCCAAGACAGGGCATAATTCACCCCTCCACTTT
TRBJ2-1	TRBV10-3	TRBD1	NA	CASSNRGTGSFF	TGTGCCAGCAGCAATCGGGGGACAGGTTCGTTCTTC
TRBJ2-5	TRBV6-1	NA	NA	CASSDPGQGIKETQYF	TGTGCCAGCAGTGATCCGGGACAAGGGATAAAAGAGACCCAGTACTTC
TRBJ1-5	TRBV2	NA	NA	CASSRDGVRQPQHF	TGTGCCAGCAGTCGGGACGGGGTTAGACAGCCCCAGCATTTT
TRBJ2-6	TRBV2	NA	many	CASRGNSGANVLTF	TGTGCCAGCAGGGGAAACTCTGGGGCCAACGTCCTGACTTTC